This T cell receptor (beta chain) stems from a study of T-cell memory formation after mild COVID-19. Overall study findings and caveats: The pre-infection memory compartment contained some responding clones, suggesting cross-reactive memory joined.

This clonotype was counted ten times or more. Its antigen is undetermined. Trimming removed 6 bases from V and 10 bases from J, with 29 bases in between. Germline-derived CDR1 and CDR2 are DFQATT and SNEGSKA (reference sequence). There are 16 residues in the CDR3. MiXCR was run by TCRdb on the 5' RACE reads, yielding one entry per CDR3 protein. The repertoire holds about 58,000 distinct CDR3 sequences, about 30% seen once, with roughly 41% in the top ten. The TCR sequence derives from a man between 18 and 35 years old who had mild COVID-19 (a few samples of this study predate the infection). Cell type and time point are not known. The J gene is TRBJ2-3, the V gene TRBV20-1, with D possibly TRBD1 on 6 matching bases. The specimen was PBMCs or a T cell subset sorted from them (not recorded which). The CDR3 here is CSAKLNREWTRGPQYF. The CDR3 nucleotides read TGCAGTGCAAAGCTTAACAGGGAATGGACTCGGGGTCCGCAGTATTTT.